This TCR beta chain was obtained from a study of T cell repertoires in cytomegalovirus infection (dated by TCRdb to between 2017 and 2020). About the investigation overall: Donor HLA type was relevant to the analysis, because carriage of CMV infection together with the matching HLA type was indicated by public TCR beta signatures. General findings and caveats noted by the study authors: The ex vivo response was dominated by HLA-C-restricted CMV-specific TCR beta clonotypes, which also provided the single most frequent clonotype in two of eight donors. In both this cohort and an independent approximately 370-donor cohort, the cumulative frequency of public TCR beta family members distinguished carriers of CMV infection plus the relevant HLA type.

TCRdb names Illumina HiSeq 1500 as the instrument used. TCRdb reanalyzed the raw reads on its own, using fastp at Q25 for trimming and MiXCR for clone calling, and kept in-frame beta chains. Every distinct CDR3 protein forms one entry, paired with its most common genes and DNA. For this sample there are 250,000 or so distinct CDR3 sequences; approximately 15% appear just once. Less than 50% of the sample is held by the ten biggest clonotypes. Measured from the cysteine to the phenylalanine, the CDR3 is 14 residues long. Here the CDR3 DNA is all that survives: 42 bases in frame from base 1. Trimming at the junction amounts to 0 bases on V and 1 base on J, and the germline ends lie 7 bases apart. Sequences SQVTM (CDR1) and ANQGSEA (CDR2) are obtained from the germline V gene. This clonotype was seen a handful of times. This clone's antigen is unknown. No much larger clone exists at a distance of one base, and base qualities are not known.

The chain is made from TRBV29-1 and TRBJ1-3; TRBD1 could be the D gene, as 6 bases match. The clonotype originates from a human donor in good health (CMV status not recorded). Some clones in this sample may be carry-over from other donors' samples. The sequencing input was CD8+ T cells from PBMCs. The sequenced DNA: TGCAGCGTTGAAGAGCAGGGGTCTGGAAACACCATATATTTT. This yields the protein CSVEEQGSGNTIYF.